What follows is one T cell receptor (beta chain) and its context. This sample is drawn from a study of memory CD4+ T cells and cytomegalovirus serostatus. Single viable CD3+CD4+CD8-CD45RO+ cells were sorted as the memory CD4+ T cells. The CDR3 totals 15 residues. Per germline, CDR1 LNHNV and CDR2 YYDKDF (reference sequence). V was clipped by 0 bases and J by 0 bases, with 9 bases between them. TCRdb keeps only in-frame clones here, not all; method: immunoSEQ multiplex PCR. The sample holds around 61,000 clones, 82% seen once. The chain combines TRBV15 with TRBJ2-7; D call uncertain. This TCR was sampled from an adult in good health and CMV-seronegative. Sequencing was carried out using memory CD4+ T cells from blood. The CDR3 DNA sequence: TGTGCCACCAGCAGAGATACACAGCCCTCCTACGAGCAGTACTTC. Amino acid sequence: CATSRDTQPSYEQYF.